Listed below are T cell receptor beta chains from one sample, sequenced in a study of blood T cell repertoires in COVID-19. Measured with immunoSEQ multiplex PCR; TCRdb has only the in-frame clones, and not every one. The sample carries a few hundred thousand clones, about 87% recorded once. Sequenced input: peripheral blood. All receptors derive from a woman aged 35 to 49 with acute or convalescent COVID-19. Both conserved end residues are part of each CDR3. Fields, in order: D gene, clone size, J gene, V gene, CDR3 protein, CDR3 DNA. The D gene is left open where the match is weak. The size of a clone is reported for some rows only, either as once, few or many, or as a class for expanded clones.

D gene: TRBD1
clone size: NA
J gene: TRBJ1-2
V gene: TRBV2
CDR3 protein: CANQDREYGYTF
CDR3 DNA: TGTGCCAATCAAGACAGGGAGTATGGCTACACCTTC

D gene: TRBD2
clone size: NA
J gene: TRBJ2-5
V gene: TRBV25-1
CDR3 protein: CASSVSGGGPTQYF
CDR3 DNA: TGTGCCAGCAGTGTTAGCGGGGGCGGGCCTACCCAGTACTTC

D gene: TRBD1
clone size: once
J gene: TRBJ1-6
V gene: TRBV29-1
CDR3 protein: CSVGQALDSPLHF
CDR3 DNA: TGCAGCGTGGGACAGGCTCTTGATTCACCCCTCCACTTT

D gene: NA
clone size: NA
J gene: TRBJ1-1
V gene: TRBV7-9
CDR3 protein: CASSSGDGSLEAFF
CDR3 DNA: TGTGCCAGCAGTTCCGGAGACGGTTCTCTAGAAGCTTTCTTT

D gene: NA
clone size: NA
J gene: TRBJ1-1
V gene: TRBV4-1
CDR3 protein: CASSPGPTGTEAFF
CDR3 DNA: TGCGCCAGCAGCCCTGGTCCCACGGGCACTGAAGCTTTCTTT

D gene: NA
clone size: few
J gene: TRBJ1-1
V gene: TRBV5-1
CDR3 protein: CASSYRRNTEAFF
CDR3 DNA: TGCGCCAGCAGTTATCGGAGGAACACTGAAGCTTTCTTT

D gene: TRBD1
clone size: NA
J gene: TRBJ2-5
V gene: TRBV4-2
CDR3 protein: CASSQVVSGGETQYF
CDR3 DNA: TGTGCCAGCAGCCAAGTTGTCTCAGGGGGAGAGACCCAGTACTTC

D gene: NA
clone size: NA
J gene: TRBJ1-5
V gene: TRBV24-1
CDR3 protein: CATRGGNNQPQHF
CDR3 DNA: TGTGCCACACGGGGGGGGAACAATCAGCCCCAGCATTTT

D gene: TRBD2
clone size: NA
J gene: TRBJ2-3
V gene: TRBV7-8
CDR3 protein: CASSLGLAGGPYEGTDTQYF
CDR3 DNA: TGTGCCAGCAGCTTAGGCCTAGCGGGGGGCCCCTATGAGGGCACAGATACGCAGTATTTT

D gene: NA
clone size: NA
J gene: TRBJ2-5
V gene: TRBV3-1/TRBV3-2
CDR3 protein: CASIFGDQETQYF
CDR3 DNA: TGTGCCAGCATTTTCGGGGATCAAGAGACCCAGTACTTC

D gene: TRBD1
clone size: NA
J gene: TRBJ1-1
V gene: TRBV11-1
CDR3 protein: CASSLRTGEVITEAFF
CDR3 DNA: TGTGCCAGCAGCTTACGGACAGGGGAGGTTATCACTGAAGCTTTCTTT

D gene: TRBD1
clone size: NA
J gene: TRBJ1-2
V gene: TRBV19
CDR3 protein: CASSIALRGRNGYTF
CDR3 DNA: TGTGCCAGTAGTATAGCCCTCAGGGGGCGGAATGGCTACACCTTC

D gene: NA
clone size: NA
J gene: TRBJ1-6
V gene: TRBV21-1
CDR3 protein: CASSERDRDNSPLHF
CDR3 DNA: TGTGCCAGCAGCGAACGGGACAGGGACAATTCACCCCTCCACTTT

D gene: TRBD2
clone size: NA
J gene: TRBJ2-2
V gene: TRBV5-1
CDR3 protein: CASKVREGTGELFF
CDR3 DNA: TGCGCCAGCAAAGTCAGGGAGGGCACCGGGGAGCTGTTTTTT

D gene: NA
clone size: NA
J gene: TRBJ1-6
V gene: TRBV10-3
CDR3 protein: CATHNAGYNSPLHF
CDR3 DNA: TGTGCCACCCATAATGCGGGGTATAATTCACCCCTCCACTTT

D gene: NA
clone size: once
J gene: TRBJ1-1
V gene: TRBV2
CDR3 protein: CASSAAMNTEAFF
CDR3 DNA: TGTGCCAGCAGTGCCGCGATGAACACTGAAGCTTTCTTT

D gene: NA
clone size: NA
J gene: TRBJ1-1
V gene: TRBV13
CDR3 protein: CASSLGRQVVTEAFF
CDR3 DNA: TGTGCCAGCAGCTTAGGCCGACAGGTGGTCACTGAAGCTTTCTTT

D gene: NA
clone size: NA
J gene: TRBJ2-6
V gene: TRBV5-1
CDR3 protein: CASSLDLSGANVLTF
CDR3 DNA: TGCGCCAGCAGCTTGGATCTCTCTGGGGCCAACGTCCTGACTTTC

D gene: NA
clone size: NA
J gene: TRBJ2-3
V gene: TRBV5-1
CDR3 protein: CASSPTGGRQDTQYF
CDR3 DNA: TGCGCCAGCAGCCCCACCGGGGGGCGTCAAGATACGCAGTATTTT

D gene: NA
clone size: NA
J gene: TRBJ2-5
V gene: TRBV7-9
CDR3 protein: CASSYQGEETQYF
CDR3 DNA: TGTGCCAGCAGCTATCAGGGTGAAGAGACCCAGTACTTC

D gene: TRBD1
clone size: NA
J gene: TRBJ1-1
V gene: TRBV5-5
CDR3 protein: CASSPTGAAEAFF
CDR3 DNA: TGTGCCAGCAGCCCTACAGGGGCCGCCGAAGCTTTCTTT

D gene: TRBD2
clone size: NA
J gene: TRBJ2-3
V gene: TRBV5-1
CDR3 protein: CASRSPASGGTTTIDTQYF
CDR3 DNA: TGCGCCAGCCGGTCCCCTGCTAGCGGGGGGACTACCACAATCGATACGCAGTATTTT

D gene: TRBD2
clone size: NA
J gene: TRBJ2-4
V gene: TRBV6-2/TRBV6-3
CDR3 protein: CASSSPTSRAKNIQYF
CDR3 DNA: TGTGCCAGCAGTTCCCCGACTAGCAGAGCCAAAAACATTCAGTACTTC

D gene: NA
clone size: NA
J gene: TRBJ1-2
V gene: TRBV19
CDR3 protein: CASSIRHLYGYTF
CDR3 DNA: TGTGCCAGTAGTATAAGACATCTCTATGGCTACACCTTC

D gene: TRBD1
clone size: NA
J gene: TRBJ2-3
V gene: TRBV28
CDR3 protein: CASRPDRGTDTQYF
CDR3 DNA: TGTGCCAGCAGACCGGACAGGGGCACAGATACGCAGTATTTT

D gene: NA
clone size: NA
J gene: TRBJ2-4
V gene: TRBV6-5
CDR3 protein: CASSSPSRGRIQYF
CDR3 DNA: TGTGCCAGCAGTTCCCCCTCCAGGGGTCGGATTCAGTACTTC

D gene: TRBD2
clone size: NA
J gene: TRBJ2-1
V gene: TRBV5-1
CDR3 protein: CASSLGPLAGGRGEQFF
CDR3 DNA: TGCGCCAGCAGCTTGGGACCCCTCGCGGGGGGGCGTGGAGAGCAGTTCTTC

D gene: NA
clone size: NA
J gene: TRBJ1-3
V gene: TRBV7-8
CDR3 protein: CASSRQVPGNTIYF
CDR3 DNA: TGTGCCAGCAGCCGACAGGTCCCGGGAAACACCATATATTTT

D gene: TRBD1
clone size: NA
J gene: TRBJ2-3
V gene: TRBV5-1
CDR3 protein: CATRTGGPDTQYF
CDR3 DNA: TGCGCCACCAGGACAGGGGGCCCAGATACGCAGTATTTT

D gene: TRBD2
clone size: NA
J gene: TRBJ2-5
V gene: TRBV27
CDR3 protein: CASSLWASGGGETQYF
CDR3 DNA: TGTGCCAGCAGTTTATGGGCTAGCGGGGGGGGAGAGACCCAGTACTTC

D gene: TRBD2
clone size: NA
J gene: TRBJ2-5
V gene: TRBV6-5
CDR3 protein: CASRKRLAGRETQYF
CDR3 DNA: TGTGCCAGCAGAAAAAGACTAGCGGGGAGGGAGACCCAGTACTTC

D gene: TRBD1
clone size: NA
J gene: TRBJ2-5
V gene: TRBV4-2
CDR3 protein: CASSQALNRGGVGRETQYF
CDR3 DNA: TGTGCCAGCAGCCAAGCACTTAACAGGGGTGGGGTGGGTAGAGAGACCCAGTACTTC

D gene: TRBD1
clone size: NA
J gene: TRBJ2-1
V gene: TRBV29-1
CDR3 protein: CSVELGQGTNEQFF
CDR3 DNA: TGCAGCGTTGAATTGGGACAGGGAACAAATGAGCAGTTCTTC

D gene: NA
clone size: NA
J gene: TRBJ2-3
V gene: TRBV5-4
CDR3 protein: CASSSVEDTQYF
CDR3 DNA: TGTGCCAGCAGCTCCGTTGAGGATACGCAGTATTTT

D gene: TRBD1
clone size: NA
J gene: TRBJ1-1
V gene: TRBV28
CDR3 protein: CASSSGGRTEAFF
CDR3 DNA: TGTGCCAGCAGCTCAGGGGGCCGGACTGAAGCTTTCTTT

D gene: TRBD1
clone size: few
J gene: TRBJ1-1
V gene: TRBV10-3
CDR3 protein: CAIRGTGINEAFF
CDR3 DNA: TGTGCCATCAGGGGGACAGGGATTAATGAAGCTTTCTTT

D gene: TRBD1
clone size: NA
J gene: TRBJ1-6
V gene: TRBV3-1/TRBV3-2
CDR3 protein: CASSQGEGAGSPLHF
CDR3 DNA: TGTGCCAGCAGCCAAGGTGAGGGGGCAGGATCACCCCTCCACTTT

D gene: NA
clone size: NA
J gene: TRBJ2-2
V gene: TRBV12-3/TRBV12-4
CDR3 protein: CASSLGIGELFF
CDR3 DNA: TGTGCCAGCAGTCTCGGGATCGGGGAGCTGTTTTTT

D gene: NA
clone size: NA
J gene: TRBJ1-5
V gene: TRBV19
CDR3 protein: CASSIGILPSNQPQHF
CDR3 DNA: TGTGCCAGTAGTATAGGTATTCTCCCTAGCAATCAGCCCCAGCATTTT

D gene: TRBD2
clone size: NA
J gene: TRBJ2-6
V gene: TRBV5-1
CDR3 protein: CASSLPSGGASGANVLTF
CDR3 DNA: TGCGCCAGCAGCTTACCTAGCGGGGGGGCCTCTGGGGCCAACGTCCTGACTTTC

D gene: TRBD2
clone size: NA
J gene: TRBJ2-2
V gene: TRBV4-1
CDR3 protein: CASSQGTLAGMAGELFF
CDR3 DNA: TGCGCCAGCAGCCAAGGAACGCTAGCGGGGATGGCCGGGGAGCTGTTTTTT

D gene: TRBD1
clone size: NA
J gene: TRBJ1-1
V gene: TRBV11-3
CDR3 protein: CASSPATGVTEAFF
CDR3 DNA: TGTGCCAGCAGCCCCGCGACAGGGGTGACTGAAGCTTTCTTT

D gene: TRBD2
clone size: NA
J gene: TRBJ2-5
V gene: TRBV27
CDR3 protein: CASSPSGGAQIQETQYF
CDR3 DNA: TGTGCCAGCAGCCCTAGCGGGGGGGCCCAAATCCAAGAGACCCAGTACTTC

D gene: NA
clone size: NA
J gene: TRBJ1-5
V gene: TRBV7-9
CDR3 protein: CASSLREPRQPQHF
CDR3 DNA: TGTGCCAGCAGCTTGAGGGAGCCTCGTCAGCCCCAGCATTTT

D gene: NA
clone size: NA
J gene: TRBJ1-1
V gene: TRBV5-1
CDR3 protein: CASSLTQAPSNTEAFF
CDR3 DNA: TGCGCCAGCAGCTTAACCCAGGCACCAAGCAACACTGAAGCTTTCTTT

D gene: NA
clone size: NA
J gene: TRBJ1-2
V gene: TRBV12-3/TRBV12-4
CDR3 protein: CASSLGDTYGYTF
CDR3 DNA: TGTGCCAGCAGTTTGGGGGACACCTATGGCTACACCTTC

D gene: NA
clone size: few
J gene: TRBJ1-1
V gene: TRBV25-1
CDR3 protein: CASSVTDEAFF
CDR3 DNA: TGTGCCAGCAGTGTGACAGATGAAGCTTTCTTT

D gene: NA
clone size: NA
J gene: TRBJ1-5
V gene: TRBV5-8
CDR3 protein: CASSLVPRPNQPQHF
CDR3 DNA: TGTGCCAGCAGTCTGGTGCCCAGGCCCAATCAGCCCCAGCATTTT

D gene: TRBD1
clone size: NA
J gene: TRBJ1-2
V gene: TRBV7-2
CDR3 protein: CASSLDRQGAYGYTF
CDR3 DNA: TGTGCCAGCAGCTTAGATCGGCAGGGGGCTTATGGCTACACCTTC

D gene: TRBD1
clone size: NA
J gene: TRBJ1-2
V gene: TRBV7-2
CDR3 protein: CASSTPGQGALLGGYTF
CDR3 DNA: TGTGCCAGCAGTACTCCGGGACAGGGGGCTTTATTAGGGGGCTACACCTTC

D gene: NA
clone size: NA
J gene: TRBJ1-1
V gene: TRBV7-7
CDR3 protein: CASRGGQTQNLNTEAFF
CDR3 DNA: TGTGCCAGCAGGGGCGGACAAACCCAGAACCTGAACACTGAAGCTTTCTTT

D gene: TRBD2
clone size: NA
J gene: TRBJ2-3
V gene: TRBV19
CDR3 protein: CASSASGGADTQYF
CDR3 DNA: TGTGCCAGTTCTGCTAGCGGGGGGGCAGATACGCAGTATTTT

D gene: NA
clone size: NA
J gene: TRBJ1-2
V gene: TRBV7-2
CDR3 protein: CASSSSTGYTF
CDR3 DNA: TGTGCCAGCAGCTCCTCGACAGGCTACACCTTC

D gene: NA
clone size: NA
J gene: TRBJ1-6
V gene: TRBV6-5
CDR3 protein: CASSPSFSHSPLHF
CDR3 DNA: TGTGCCAGCAGTCCCTCCTTTTCTCATTCACCCCTCCACTTT

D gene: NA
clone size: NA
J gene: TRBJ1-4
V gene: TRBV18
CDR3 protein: CASSNTGSSNEKLFF
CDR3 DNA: TGTGCCAGCTCGAACACAGGGTCAAGTAATGAAAAACTGTTTTTT

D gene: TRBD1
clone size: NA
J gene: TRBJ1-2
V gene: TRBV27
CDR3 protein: CASSKSGTGSYGYTF
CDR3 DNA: TGTGCCAGCAGTAAATCCGGGACAGGGTCCTATGGCTACACCTTC

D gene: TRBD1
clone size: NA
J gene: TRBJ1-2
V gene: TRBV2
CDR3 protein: CASSAKGQGNYGYTF
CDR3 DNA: TGTGCCAGCAGTGCAAAAGGACAGGGGAACTATGGCTACACCTTC

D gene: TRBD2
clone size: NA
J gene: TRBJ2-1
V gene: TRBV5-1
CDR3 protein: CASSLAGGLEQFF
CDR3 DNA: TGCGCCAGCAGTCTAGCGGGGGGGCTTGAGCAGTTCTTC

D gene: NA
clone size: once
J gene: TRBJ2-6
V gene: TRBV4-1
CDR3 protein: CASSRAGAGANVLTF
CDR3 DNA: TGCGCCAGCAGCCGGGCAGGGGCTGGGGCCAACGTCCTGACTTTC